The entry that follows covers one T cell receptor (beta chain) sequence. Clones were sequenced by immunoSEQ multiplex PCR, and TCRdb holds only the in-frame ones, with some missing. The sample yields hundreds of thousands of clones, about 83% seen once. This sample is drawn from a study of blood T cell repertoires in COVID-19. Looking at the study overall: PBMCs, B-cell-depleted T cells, or T cells provided the cDNA or gDNA that made up the material.

A COVID-19 case was met by exposed participants within 2 weeks before study entry. From germline, CDR1 is MDHEN and CDR2 SYDVKM. The junction had 7 bases not matched to a gene; V was cut back by 5 bases and J by 13 bases. This CDR3 has 12 residues. Source material: PBMCs or T cells enriched from blood (not recorded which). This sequence originates from a woman between 45 and 65 years old who had been exposed to COVID-19. The rearrangement links TRBV28 to TRBJ1-4; 7 bases line up with TRBD1. The CDR3 here is CASSNNRGILFF. The CDR3 DNA follows: TGTGCCAGCAGTAACAACAGGGGTATACTGTTTTTT.